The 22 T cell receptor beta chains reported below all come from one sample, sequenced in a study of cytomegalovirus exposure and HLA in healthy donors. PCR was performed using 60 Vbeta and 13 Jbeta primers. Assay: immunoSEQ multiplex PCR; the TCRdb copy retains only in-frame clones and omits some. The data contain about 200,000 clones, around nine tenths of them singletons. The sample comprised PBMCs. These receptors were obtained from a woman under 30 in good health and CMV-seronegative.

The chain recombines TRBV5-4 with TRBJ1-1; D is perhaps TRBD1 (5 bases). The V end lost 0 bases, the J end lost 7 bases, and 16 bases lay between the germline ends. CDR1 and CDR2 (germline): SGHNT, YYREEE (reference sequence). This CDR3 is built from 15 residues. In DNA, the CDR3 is TGTGCCAGCAGCTTGGCAACCGGGACTTCGAATGAAGCTTTCTTT. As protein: CASSLATGTSNEAFF.

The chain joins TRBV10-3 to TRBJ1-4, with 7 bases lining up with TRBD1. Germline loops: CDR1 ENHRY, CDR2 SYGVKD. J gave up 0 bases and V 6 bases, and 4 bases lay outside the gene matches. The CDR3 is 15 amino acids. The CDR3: CAISLGQATNEKLFF. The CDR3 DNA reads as TGTGCCATCAGCCTAGGACAGGCAACTAATGAAAAACTGTTTTTT.

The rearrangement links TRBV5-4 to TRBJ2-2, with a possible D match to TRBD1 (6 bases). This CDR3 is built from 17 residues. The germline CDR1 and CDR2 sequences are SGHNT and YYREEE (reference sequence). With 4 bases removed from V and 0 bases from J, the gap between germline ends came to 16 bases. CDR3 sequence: CASSPYPGTSNTGELFF. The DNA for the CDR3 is TGTGCCAGCAGCCCGTACCCCGGGACATCGAACACCGGGGAGCTGTTTTTT.

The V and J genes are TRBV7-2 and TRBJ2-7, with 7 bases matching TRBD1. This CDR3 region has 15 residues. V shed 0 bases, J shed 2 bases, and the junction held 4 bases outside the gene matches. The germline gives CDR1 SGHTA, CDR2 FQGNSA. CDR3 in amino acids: CASSLALQGTYEQYF. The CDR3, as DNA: TGTGCCAGCAGCTTAGCCCTACAGGGGACCTACGAGCAGTACTTC.

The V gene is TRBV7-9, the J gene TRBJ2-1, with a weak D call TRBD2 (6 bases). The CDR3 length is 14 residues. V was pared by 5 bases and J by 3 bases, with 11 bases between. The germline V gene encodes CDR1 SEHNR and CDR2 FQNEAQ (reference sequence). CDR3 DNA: TGTGCCAGCAGCCCTTCGACTAGCTACAATGAGCAGTTCTTC. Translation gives CASSPSTSYNEQFF.

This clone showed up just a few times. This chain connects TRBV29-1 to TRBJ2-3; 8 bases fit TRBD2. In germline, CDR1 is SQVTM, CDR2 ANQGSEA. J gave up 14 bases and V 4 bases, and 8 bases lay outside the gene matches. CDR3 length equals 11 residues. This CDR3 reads CSVVILAGRYF. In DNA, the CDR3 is TGCAGCGTTGTAATATTAGCGGGACGGTATTTT.

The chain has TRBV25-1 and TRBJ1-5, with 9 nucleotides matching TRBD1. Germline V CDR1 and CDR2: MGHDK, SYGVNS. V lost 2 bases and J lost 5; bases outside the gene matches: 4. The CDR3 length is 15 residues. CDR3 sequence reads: CASSEGTGTYQPQHF. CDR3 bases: TGTGCCAGCAGTGAAGGGACAGGGACGTATCAGCCCCAGCATTTT.

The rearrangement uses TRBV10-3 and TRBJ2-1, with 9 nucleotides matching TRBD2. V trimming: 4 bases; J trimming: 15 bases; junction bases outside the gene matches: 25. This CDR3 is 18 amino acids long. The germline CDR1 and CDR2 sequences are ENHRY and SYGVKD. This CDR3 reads CAISAALPTAVGGGVPFF. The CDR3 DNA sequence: TGTGCCATCAGTGCAGCTCTCCCGACCGCCGTTGGCGGGGGGGTCCCGTTCTTC.

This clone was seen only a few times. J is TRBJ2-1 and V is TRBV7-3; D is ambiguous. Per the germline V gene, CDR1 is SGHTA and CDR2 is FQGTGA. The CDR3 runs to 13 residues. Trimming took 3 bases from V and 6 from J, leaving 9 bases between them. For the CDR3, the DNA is TGTGCCAGCAGCTTCGCTAGGTCCAATGAGCAGTTCTTC. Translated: CASSFARSNEQFF.

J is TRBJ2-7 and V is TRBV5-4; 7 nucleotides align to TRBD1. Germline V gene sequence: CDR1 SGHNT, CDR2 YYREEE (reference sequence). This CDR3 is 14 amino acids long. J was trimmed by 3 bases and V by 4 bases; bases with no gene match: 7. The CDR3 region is CASSRGQFDYEQYF. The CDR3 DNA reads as TGTGCCAGCAGCCGGGGACAGTTCGACTACGAGCAGTACTTC.

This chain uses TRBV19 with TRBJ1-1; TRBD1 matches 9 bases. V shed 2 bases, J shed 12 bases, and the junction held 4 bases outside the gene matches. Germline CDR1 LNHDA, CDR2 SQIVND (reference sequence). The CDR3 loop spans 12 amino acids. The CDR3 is CASSIRDRVTFF. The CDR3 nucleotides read TGTGCCAGTAGTATAAGGGACAGGGTGACTTTCTTT.

The CDR3 loop reads CASSPSTGTGNTIYF. The CDR3 nucleotides are TGTGCCAGCTCCCCTTCCACAGGGACTGGAAACACCATATATTTT. The J gene is TRBJ1-3, the V gene TRBV18, with D possibly TRBD1 on 6 matching bases. This CDR3 has 15 amino acids. Deletions cut 6 bases from V and 2 bases from J, with 14 bases between. Germline loops: CDR1 KGHSH, CDR2 LQKENI.

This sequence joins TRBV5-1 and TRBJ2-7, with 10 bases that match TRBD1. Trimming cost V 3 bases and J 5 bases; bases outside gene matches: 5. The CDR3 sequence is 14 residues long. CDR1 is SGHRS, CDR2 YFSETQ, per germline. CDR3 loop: CASSSGTGANEQYF. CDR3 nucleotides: TGCGCCAGCAGCTCCGGGACAGGGGCCAACGAGCAGTACTTC.

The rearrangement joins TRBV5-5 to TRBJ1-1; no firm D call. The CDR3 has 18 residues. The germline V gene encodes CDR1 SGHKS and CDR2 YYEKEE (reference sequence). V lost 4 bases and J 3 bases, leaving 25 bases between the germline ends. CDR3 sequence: CASSIWPLQARAHTEAFF. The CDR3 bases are TGTGCCAGCAGCATCTGGCCCCTCCAGGCGCGGGCCCACACTGAAGCTTTCTTT.

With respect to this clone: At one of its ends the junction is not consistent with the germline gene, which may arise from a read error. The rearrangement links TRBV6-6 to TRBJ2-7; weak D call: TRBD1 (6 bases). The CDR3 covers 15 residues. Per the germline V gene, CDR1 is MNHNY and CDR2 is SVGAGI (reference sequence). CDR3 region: CASSQQGLSSYAQYF. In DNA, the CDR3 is TGTGCCAGCAGTCAACAGGGCCTGTCGTCCTACGCGCAGTACTTC.

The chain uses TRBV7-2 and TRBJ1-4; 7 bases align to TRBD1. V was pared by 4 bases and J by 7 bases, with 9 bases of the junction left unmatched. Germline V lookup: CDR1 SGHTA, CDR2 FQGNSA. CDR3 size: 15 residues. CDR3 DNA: TGTGCCAGCAGCTCAGGACAGGCCAGATCTGAAAAACTGTTTTTT. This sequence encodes CASSSGQARSEKLFF. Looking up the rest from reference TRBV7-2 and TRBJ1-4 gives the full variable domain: GAGVSQSPSNKVTEKGKDVELRCDPISGHTALYWYRQSLGQGLEFLIYFQGNSAPDKSGLPSDRFSAERTGGSVSTLTIQRTQQEDSAVYLCASSSGQARSEKLFFGSGTQLSVL.

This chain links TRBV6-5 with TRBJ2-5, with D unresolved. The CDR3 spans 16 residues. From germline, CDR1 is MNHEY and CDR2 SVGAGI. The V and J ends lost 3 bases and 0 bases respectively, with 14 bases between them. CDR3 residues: CASSYSQWRDQETQYF. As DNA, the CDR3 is TGTGCCAGCAGTTATTCACAATGGAGAGACCAAGAGACCCAGTACTTC.

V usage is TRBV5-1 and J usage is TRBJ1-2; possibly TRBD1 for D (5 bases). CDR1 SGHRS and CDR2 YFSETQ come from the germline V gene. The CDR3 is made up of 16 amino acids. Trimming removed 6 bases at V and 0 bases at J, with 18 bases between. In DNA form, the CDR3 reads TGCGCCAGCACCCTGGGAGGGGACGTAGCTAACTATGGCTACACCTTC. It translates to CASTLGGDVANYGYTF. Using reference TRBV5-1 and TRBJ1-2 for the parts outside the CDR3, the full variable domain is KAGVTQTPRYLIKTRGQQVTLSCSPISGHRSVSWYQQTPGQGLQFLFEYFSETQRNKGNFPGRFSGRQFSNSRSEMNVSTLELGDSALYLCASTLGGDVANYGYTFGSGTRLTVV.

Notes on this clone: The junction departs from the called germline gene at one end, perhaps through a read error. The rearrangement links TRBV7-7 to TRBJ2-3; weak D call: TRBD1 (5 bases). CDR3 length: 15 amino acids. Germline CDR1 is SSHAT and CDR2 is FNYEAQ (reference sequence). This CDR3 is CASSQGGWGTDTQYF. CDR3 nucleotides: TGTGCTAGCAGCCAGGGTGGTTGGGGAACAGATACGCAGTATTTT.

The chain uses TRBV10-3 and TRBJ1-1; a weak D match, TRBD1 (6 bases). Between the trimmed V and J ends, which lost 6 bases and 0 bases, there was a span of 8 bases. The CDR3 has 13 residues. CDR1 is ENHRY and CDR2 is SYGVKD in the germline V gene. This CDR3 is CAIRGALNTEAFF. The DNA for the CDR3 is TGTGCCATCAGGGGGGCACTGAACACTGAAGCTTTCTTT.

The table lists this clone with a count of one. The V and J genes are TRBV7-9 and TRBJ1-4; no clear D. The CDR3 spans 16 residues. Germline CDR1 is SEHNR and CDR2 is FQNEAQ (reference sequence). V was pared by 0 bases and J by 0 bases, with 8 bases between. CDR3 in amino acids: CASSLAEGATNEKLFF. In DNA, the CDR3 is TGTGCCAGCAGCTTAGCGGAGGGTGCAACTAATGAAAAACTGTTTTTT. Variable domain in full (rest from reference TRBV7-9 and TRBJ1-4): DTGVSQNPRHKITKRGQNVTFRCDPISEHNRLYWYRQTLGQGPEFLTYFQNEAQLEKSRLLSDRFSAERPKGSFSTLEIQRTEQGDSAMYLCASSLAEGATNEKLFFGSGTQLSVL.

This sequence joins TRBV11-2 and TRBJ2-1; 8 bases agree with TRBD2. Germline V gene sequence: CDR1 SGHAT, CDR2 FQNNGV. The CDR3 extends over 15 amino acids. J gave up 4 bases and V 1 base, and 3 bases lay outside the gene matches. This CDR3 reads CASSLVAGRYNEQFF. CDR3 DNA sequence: TGTGCCAGCAGCTTAGTAGCGGGGCGTTACAATGAGCAGTTCTTC.